The clone carrying this T cell receptor beta chain occurred a few times. Its antigen is still unknown. 13 Jbeta primers and 60 Vbeta primers were used for the PCR. This table comes from immunoSEQ multiplex PCR, and its TCRdb copy is limited to in-frame clones, with some not included. The data contain more than 85,000 clones, roughly 15% of them singletons. These data come from a study of cytomegalovirus exposure and HLA in healthy donors. Study-level results: The authors later found TCR association rates varying by HLA locus, with DRB1 most and HLA-C fewest. There were several of the most significant clusters that appeared linked to common viral pathogens in a later analysis. Prediction of most subjects' HLA-A and HLA-B alleles by TCR beta sequences was reportedly accurate. Specific recognition of CMV antigens was confirmed in vitro for a few chains (all CMV-associated).

CDR3 length: 16 amino acids. V was clipped by 3 bases and J by 4 bases; unmatched bases: 9. Germline CDR1 is SGHNT and CDR2 is YYREEE (reference sequence). The clonotype comes from a female donor in good health and CMV-seronegative. This rearrangement joins TRBV5-4 to TRBJ1-4; TRBD1 matches at 7 bases. Sequencing input: PBMCs. The CDR3 nucleotides read TGTGCCAGCAGCTCCTACAAACAGGGGCATAATGAAAAACTGTTTTTT. Residues: CASSSYKQGHNEKLFF.